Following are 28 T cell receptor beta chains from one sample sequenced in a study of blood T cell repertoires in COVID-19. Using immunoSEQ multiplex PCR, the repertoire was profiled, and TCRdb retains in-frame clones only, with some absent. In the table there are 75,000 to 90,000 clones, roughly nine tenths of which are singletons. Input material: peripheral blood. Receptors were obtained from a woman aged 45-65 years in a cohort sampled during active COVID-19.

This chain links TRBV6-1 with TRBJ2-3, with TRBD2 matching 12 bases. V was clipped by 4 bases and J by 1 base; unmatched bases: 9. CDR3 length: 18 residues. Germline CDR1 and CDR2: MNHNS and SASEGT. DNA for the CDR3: TGTGCCAGCAGTGGAGTACTAGCGGGAGGATTAGGCACAGATACGCAGTATTTT. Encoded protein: CASSGVLAGGLGTDTQYF.

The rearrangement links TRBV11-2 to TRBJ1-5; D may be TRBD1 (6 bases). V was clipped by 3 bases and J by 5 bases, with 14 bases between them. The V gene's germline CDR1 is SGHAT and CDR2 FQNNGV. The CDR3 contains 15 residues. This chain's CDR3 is CASSLEGGPYQPQHF. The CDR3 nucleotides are TGTGCCAGCAGCTTGGAGGGGGGGCCTTATCAGCCCCAGCATTTT.

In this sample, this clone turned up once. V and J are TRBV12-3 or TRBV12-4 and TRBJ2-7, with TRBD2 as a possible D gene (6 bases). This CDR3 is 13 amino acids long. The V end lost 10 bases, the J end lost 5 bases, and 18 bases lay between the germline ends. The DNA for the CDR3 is TGTGCCACCAGAAGGGCGGGGCTCCACGAGCAGTACTTC. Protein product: CATRRAGLHEQYF.

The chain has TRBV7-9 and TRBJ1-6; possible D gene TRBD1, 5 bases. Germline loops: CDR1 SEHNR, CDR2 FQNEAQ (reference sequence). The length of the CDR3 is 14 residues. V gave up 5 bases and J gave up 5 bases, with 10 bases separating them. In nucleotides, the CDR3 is TGTGCCAGCAGCCCATACAGGAATAATTCACCCCTCCACTTT. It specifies CASSPYRNNSPLHF.

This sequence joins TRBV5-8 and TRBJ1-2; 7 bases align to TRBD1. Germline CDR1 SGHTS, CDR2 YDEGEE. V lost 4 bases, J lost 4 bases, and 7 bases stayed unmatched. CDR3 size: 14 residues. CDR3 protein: CASSQLDRSYGYTF. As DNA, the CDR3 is TGTGCCAGCAGCCAATTGGACAGGTCCTATGGCTACACCTTC.

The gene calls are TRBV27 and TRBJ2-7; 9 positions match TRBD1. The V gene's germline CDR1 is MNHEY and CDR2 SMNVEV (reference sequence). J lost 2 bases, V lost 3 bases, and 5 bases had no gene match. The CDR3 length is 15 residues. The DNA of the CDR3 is TGTGCCAGCAGTTTCGCGGGGACAGGGACCTACGAGCAGTACTTC. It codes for CASSFAGTGTYEQYF.

Written as DNA, the CDR3 is TGTGCCAGCAGCCCGGGACAGGGGGCCTACGAGCAGTACTTC. This codes for CASSPGQGAYEQYF. V gene TRBV6-6 combines with J gene TRBJ2-7; 11 nucleotides agree with TRBD1. CDR3 size: 14 residues. V lost 6 bases to trimming and J lost 2 bases; unmatched junction nucleotides: 3. Germline V gives CDR1 MNHNY, CDR2 SVGAGI (reference sequence).

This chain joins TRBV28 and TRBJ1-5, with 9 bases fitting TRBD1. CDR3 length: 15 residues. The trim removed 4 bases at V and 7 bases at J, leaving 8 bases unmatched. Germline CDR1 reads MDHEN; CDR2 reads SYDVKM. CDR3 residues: CASSSGTGTGQPQHF. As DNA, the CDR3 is TGTGCCAGCAGTTCTGGGACAGGGACAGGGCAGCCCCAGCATTTT.

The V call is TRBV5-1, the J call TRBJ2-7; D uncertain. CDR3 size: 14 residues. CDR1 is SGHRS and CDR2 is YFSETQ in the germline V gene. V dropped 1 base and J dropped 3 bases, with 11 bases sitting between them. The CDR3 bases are TGCGCCAGCAGCTTGTCCTCGGGTTTCTACGAGCAGTACTTC. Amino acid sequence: CASSLSSGFYEQYF.

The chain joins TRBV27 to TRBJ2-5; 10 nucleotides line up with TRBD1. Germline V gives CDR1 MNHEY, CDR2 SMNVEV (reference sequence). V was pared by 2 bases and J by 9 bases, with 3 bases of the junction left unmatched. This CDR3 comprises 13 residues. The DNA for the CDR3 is TGTGCCAGCAGTTTACGGACAGGGGGTTCCCAGTACTTC. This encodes CASSLRTGGSQYF.

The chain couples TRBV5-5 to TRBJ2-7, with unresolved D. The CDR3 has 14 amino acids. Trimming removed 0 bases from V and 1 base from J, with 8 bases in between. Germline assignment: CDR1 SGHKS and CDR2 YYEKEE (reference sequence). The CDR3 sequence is CASSLAVLSYEQYF. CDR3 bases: TGTGCCAGCAGCTTGGCGGTACTTTCCTACGAGCAGTACTTC.

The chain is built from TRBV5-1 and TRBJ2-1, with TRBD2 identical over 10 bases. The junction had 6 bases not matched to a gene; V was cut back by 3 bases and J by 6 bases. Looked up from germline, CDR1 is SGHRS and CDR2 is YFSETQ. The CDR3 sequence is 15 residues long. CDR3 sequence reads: CASSSAQRGGNEQFF. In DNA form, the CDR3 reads TGCGCCAGCAGCTCTGCCCAGCGGGGGGGCAATGAGCAGTTCTTC.

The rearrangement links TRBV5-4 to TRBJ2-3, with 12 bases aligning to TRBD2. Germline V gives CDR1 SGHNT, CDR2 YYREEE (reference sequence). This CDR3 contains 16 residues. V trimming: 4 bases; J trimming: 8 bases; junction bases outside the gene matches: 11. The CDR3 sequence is CASSRSLAGGSGTQYF. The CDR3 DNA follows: TGTGCCAGCAGCAGGTCCCTAGCGGGAGGGTCTGGTACGCAGTATTTT.

The chain's CDR3 is CASSLKGSGSSQFF. In DNA, the CDR3 is TGCGCCAGCAGCCTAAAGGGTAGCGGGAGTTCGCAGTTCTTC. V and J are TRBV10-1 and TRBJ2-1, with TRBD2 matching over 9 bases. The CDR3 consists of 14 residues. V lost 6 bases to trimming and J lost 12 bases; unmatched junction nucleotides: 12. Germline V lookup: CDR1 WNHNN, CDR2 SYGVQD (reference sequence).

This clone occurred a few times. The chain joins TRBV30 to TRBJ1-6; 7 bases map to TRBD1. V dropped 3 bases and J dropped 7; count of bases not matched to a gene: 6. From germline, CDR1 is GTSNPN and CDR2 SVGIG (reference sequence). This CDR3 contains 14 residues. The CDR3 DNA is TGTGCCTGGAGACAGGGGCTGCGAAATTCACCCCTCCACTTT. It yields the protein CAWRQGLRNSPLHF.

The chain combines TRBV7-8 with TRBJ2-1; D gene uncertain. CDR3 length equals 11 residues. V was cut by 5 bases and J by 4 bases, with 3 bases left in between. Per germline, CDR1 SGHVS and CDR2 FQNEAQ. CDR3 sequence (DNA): TGTGCCAGCAGCCCGTACAATGAGCAGTTCTTC. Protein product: CASSPYNEQFF. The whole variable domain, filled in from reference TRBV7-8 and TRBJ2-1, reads GAGVSQSPRYKVAKRGQDVALRCDPISGHVSLFWYQQALGQGPEFLTYFQNEAQLDKSGLPSDRFFAERPEGSVSTLKIQRTQQEDSAVYLCASSPYNEQFFGPGTRLTVL.

The DNA of the CDR3 is TGTGCCAGCAGCGCCAGGACTGGGAGCCCTGAAGCTTTCTTT. Amino acids: CASSARTGSPEAFF. The V and J genes are TRBV9 and TRBJ1-1; D is unclear. The CDR3 consists of 14 residues. Germline CDR1 SGDLS, CDR2 YYNGEE. V was trimmed by 3 bases and J by 6 bases, leaving 15 bases between them.

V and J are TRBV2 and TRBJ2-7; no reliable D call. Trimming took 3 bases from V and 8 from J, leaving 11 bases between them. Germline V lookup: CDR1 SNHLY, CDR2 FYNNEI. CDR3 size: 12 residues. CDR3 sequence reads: CASSDEHRKQYF. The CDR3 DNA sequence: TGTGCCAGCAGTGACGAACACCGCAAGCAGTACTTC.

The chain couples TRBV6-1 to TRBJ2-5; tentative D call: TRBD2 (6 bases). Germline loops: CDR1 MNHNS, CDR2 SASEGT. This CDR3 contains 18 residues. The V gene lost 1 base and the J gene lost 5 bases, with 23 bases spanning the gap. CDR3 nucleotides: TGTGCCAGCAGTGAAGTATGGTTAGCGGAAAGGAGGCGGGAGACCCAGTACTTC. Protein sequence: CASSEVWLAERRRETQYF.

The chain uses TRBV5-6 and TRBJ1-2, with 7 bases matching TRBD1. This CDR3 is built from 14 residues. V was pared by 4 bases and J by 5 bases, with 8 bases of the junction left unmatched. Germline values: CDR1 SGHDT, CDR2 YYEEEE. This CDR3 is CASSLTGTAYGYTF. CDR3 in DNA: TGTGCCAGCAGCCTAACCGGGACAGCGTATGGCTACACCTTC.

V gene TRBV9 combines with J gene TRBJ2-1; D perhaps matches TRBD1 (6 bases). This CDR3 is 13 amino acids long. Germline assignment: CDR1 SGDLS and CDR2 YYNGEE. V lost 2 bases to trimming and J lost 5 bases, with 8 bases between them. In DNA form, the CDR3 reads TGTGCCAGCAGCGTTAACAGGGACAATGAGCAGTTCTTC. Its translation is CASSVNRDNEQFF.

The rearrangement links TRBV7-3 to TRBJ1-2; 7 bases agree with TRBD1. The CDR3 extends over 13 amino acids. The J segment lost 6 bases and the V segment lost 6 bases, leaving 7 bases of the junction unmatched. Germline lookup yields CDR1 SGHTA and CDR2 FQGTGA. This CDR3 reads CASSRQGNDGYTF. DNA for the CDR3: TGTGCCAGCAGTCGACAGGGAAACGATGGCTACACCTTC.

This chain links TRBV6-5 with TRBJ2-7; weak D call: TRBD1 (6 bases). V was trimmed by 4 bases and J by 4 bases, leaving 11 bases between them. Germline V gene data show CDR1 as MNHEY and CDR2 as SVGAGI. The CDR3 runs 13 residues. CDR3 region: CASSLDSFYEQYF. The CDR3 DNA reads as TGTGCCAGCAGTTTGGACAGCTTTTACGAGCAGTACTTC.

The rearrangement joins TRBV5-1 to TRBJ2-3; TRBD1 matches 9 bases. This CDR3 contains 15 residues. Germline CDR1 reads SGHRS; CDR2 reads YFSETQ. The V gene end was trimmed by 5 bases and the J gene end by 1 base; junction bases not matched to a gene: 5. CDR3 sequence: CASRVGDRGTDTQYF. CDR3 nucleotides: TGCGCCAGCAGGGTCGGGGACAGGGGCACAGATACGCAGTATTTT. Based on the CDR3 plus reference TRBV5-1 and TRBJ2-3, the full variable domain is KAGVTQTPRYLIKTRGQQVTLSCSPISGHRSVSWYQQTPGQGLQFLFEYFSETQRNKGNFPGRFSGRQFSNSRSEMNVSTLELGDSALYLCASRVGDRGTDTQYFGPGTRLTVL.

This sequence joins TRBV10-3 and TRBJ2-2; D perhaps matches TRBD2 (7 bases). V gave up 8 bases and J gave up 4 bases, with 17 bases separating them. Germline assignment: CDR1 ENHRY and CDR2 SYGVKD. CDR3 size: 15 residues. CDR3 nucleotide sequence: TGTGCCATCCCCGTGGGGGCGGGAGCCACCGGGGAGCTGTTTTTT. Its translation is CAIPVGAGATGELFF.

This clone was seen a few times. The CDR3 DNA sequence: TGTGCCAGCAACTCAGGGGTGAACACTGAAGCTTTCTTT. Translation gives CASNSGVNTEAFF. The rearrangement joins TRBV2 to TRBJ1-1; D possibly corresponds to TRBD1 (6 bases). The CDR3 runs 13 residues. Germline loops: CDR1 SNHLY, CDR2 FYNNEI. V was cut by 7 bases and J by 0 bases, with 9 bases left in between. Together with reference TRBV2 and TRBJ1-1, the CDR3 gives the full variable domain: EPEVTQTPSHQVTQMGQEVILRCVPISNHLYFYWYRQILGQKVEFLVSFYNNEISEKSEIFDDQFSVERPDGSNFTLKIRSTKLEDSAMYFCASNSGVNTEAFFGQGTRLTVV.

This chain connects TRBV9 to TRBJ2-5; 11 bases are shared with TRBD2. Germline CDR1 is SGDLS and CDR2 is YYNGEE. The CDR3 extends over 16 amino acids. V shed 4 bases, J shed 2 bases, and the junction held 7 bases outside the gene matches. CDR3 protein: CASSTRRLAGQETQYF. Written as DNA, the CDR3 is TGTGCCAGCAGCACCAGAAGACTAGCGGGGCAAGAGACCCAGTACTTC.

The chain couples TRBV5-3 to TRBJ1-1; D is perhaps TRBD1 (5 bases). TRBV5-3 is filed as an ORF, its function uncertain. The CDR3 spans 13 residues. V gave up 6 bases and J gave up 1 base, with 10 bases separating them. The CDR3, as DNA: TGTGCCAGAAATAGGGGAAAGAACACTGAAGCTTTCTTT. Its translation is CARNRGKNTEAFF.